The 6 T cell receptor beta chains presented below share a single source sample, sequenced in a study of T-cell reconstitution after alpha-beta-depleted transplantation in children. Unique molecular identifiers were incorporated when the TCRbeta library was constructed. MiXCR was run by TCRdb on the PCR reads, yielding one entry per CDR3 protein. The data hold roughly 100,000 distinct CDR3 sequences, with approximately 8.4% observed a single time. The starting material was PBMCs from the stem cell graft donor, obtained from the stem cell graft. These receptors were collected from a human donor who donated a stem cell graft to a child with congenital amegakaryocytic thrombocytopenia.

This clonotype was observed at least ten times. V usage is TRBV7-9 and J usage is TRBJ2-3, with unresolved D. With 8 bases removed from V and 2 bases from J, the gap between germline ends came to 11 bases. The CDR3 is 13 residues long. In germline, CDR1 is SEHNR, CDR2 FQNEAQ (reference sequence). This CDR3 is CASGIEPTDTQYF. The CDR3 region has the DNA TGTGCCAGCGGGATCGAGCCCACAGATACGCAGTATTTT.

This clonotype was picked up many times. The chain links TRBV5-1 to TRBJ2-1; D is possibly TRBD1 or TRBD2 (5 bases each). The germline gives CDR1 SGHRS, CDR2 YFSETQ. CDR3 length: 17 residues. V was cut by 0 bases and J by 1 base, with 14 bases left in between. CDR3 protein: CASSLAVGTGSYNEQFF. The CDR3 nucleotides read TGCGCCAGCAGCTTGGCGGTGGGGACGGGATCCTACAATGAGCAGTTCTTC.

This clonotype showed up many times. The chain recombines TRBV20-1 with TRBJ1-5; tentatively, D is TRBD1 (6 bases). This CDR3 is 12 amino acids long. The V gene's germline CDR1 is DFQATT and CDR2 SNEGSKA (reference sequence). Trimming stripped 6 bases from V and 2 bases from J, with 8 bases between. The CDR3 loop reads CSARGGNQPQHF. The CDR3 DNA sequence: TGCAGTGCGAGGGGGGGCAATCAGCCCCAGCATTTT.

At least ten counts were recorded for this clonotype. This rearrangement joins TRBV7-2 to TRBJ1-5; perhaps TRBD1 as D (5 bases). The germline V gene has CDR1 SGHTA and CDR2 FQGNSA. The CDR3 covers 14 residues. Trimming stripped 8 bases from V and 0 bases from J, with 11 bases between. The CDR3 nucleotides are TGTGCCAGCGGATTACAGGATAGCAATCAGCCCCAGCATTTT. Translating it yields CASGLQDSNQPQHF.

In this sample, this clonotype turned up many times. The J gene is TRBJ2-7, the V gene TRBV4-2, with 8 nucleotides matching TRBD2. The CDR3 totals 15 residues. Germline CDR1 reads LGHNA; CDR2 reads YNFKEQ. The J segment lost 2 bases and the V segment lost 0 bases, leaving 3 bases of the junction unmatched. CDR3 DNA sequence: TGTGCCAGCAGCCAAGAATCCGGGGGGGCCTACGAGCAGTACTTC. The encoded protein is CASSQESGGAYEQYF.

This clonotype was counted ten times or more. The rearrangement uses TRBV20-1 and TRBJ1-2; D is perhaps TRBD1 (6 bases). Trimming removed 3 bases from V and 1 base from J, with 18 bases in between. Germline loops: CDR1 DFQATT, CDR2 SNEGSKA (reference sequence). The CDR3 runs to 16 residues. This CDR3 reads CSASIQKGGVNYGYTF. In DNA form, the CDR3 reads TGCAGTGCTAGTATTCAGAAGGGGGGGGTTAACTATGGCTACACCTTC.